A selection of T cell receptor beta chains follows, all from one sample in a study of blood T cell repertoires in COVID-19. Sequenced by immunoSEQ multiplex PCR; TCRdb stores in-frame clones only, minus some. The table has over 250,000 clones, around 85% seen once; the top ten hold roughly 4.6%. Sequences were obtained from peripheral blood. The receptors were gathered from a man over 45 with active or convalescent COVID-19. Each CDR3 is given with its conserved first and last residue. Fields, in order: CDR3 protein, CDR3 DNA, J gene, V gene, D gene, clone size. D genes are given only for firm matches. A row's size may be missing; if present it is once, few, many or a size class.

CDR3: CASSQDLPSAGVGSEQYF
DNA: TGCGCCAGCAGCCAAGACCTTCCCTCCGCGGGAGTAGGGAGCGAGCAGTACTTC
J: TRBJ2-7
V: TRBV4-1
D: TRBD2
size: NA

CDR3: CASSIGGNGYTF
DNA: TGTGCCAGTAGTATCGGGGGAAATGGCTACACCTTC
J: TRBJ1-2
V: TRBV19
D: NA
size: few

CDR3: CAISETRIEAFF
DNA: TGTGCCATCAGTGAAACTCGTATCGAGGCTTTCTTT
J: TRBJ1-1
V: TRBV10-3
D: NA
size: few

CDR3: CASSISRGPQHF
DNA: TGTGCCAGCAGTATTTCACGGGGGCCCCAGCATTTT
J: TRBJ1-5
V: TRBV12-3/TRBV12-4
D: NA
size: NA

CDR3: CASSYPGTSGNYEQYF
DNA: TGTGCCAGCAGTTACCCTGGGACTAGCGGGAACTACGAGCAGTACTTC
J: TRBJ2-7
V: TRBV6-2/TRBV6-3
D: TRBD2
size: NA

CDR3: CASSLGRWTFRHF
DNA: TGTGCCAGCAGCTTAGGCCGATGGACTTTTAGGCACTTC
J: TRBJ2-7
V: TRBV13
D: NA
size: NA

CDR3: CASSQDGWRIYNEQFF
DNA: TGTGCCAGCAGCCAAGATGGCTGGAGGATCTACAATGAGCAGTTCTTC
J: TRBJ2-1
V: TRBV14
D: NA
size: few

CDR3: CASSWTGRASQPQHF
DNA: TGTGCCAGCAGCTGGACAGGGAGGGCGAGCCAGCCCCAGCATTTT
J: TRBJ1-5
V: TRBV5-8
D: TRBD1
size: NA

CDR3: CASSLESANYGYTF
DNA: TGCGCCAGCAGCTTGGAATCAGCTAACTATGGCTACACCTTC
J: TRBJ1-2
V: TRBV5-1
D: NA
size: NA

CDR3: CASSVDRITEAFF
DNA: TGTGCCAGCAGTGTGGACAGGATCACTGAAGCTTTCTTT
J: TRBJ1-1
V: TRBV9
D: TRBD1
size: NA

CDR3: CASTMSGRYYNEQFF
DNA: TGTGCCAGCACCATGAGCGGGAGGTACTACAATGAGCAGTTCTTC
J: TRBJ2-1
V: TRBV28
D: TRBD2
size: NA

CDR3: CASSLSIAKNIQYF
DNA: TGTGCCAGCAGCTTATCTATAGCCAAAAACATTCAGTACTTC
J: TRBJ2-4
V: TRBV11-2
D: NA
size: NA

CDR3: CASSERGGETQYF
DNA: TGTGCCAGCAGTGAGCGGGGGGGCGAGACCCAGTACTTC
J: TRBJ2-5
V: TRBV25-1
D: TRBD2
size: NA

CDR3: CASRSGGPTSSYNEQFF
DNA: TGTGCCAGCAGGTCGGGAGGGCCCACAAGCTCCTACAATGAGCAGTTCTTC
J: TRBJ2-1
V: TRBV28
D: TRBD2
size: NA

CDR3: CASSSGQGNTEAFF
DNA: TGCGCCAGCAGCTCCGGGCAGGGGAACACTGAAGCTTTCTTT
J: TRBJ1-1
V: TRBV5-1
D: NA
size: NA

CDR3: CASSQDRGSDNEQFF
DNA: TGTGCCAGCAGCCAGGACAGGGGGTCCGACAATGAGCAGTTCTTC
J: TRBJ2-1
V: TRBV3-1/TRBV3-2
D: TRBD1
size: NA

CDR3: CASSWGRRSEKLFF
DNA: TGTGCCAGCAGCTGGGGCCGGCGGTCCGAAAAACTGTTTTTT
J: TRBJ1-4
V: TRBV5-6
D: NA
size: NA

CDR3: CASSLSSGLSQVISEQFF
DNA: TGTGCCAGCAGTTTATCTAGCGGGTTGTCTCAGGTAATAAGCGAGCAGTTCTTC
J: TRBJ2-1
V: TRBV27
D: TRBD2
size: NA

CDR3: CSVTRTSNEKLFF
DNA: TGCAGCGTGACTAGGACCAGTAATGAAAAACTGTTTTTT
J: TRBJ1-4
V: TRBV29-1
D: NA
size: NA

CDR3: CASSTDLGGYTF
DNA: TGTGCCAGCAGTACAGACCTTGGGGGCTACACCTTC
J: TRBJ1-2
V: TRBV2
D: NA
size: NA

CDR3: CASSFGGIPGYTF
DNA: TGTGCCAGCAGTTTTGGCGGCATTCCTGGCTACACCTTC
J: TRBJ1-2
V: TRBV28
D: NA
size: NA

CDR3: CASSHGSLYNSPLHF
DNA: TGTGCCAGCAGCCACGGGAGCCTTTATAATTCACCCCTCCACTTT
J: TRBJ1-6
V: TRBV28
D: NA
size: NA

CDR3: CASSIHPGGGNQPQHF
DNA: TGTGCCAGTAGTATCCACCCGGGCGGGGGCAATCAGCCCCAGCATTTT
J: TRBJ1-5
V: TRBV19
D: NA
size: NA

CDR3: CASSLGTSGNEQFF
DNA: TGTGCCAGCAGCTTGGGGACTAGCGGGAATGAGCAGTTCTTC
J: TRBJ2-1
V: TRBV7-6
D: TRBD2
size: once

CDR3: CASSFGVAGVETQYF
DNA: TGCGCCAGCAGCTTCGGGGTAGCGGGAGTAGAGACCCAGTACTTC
J: TRBJ2-5
V: TRBV5-1
D: TRBD2
size: NA

CDR3: CASSILGGLPIYGYTF
DNA: TGTGCCAGTAGTATCCTGGGGGGACTGCCTATCTATGGCTACACCTTC
J: TRBJ1-2
V: TRBV19
D: NA
size: NA

CDR3: CASSLGALGMSEQFF
DNA: TGTGCCAGTAGTCTGGGGGCGCTCGGAATGAGTGAGCAGTTCTTC
J: TRBJ2-1
V: TRBV19
D: NA
size: NA

CDR3: CASSSQGAGNFF
DNA: TGTGCCAGCAGCTCGCAGGGGGCCGGTAATTTCTTT
J: TRBJ1-1
V: TRBV5-4
D: TRBD1
size: NA

CDR3: CASSRREWGTDTQYF
DNA: TGTGCCAGCAGCAGACGGGAGTGGGGCACAGATACGCAGTATTTT
J: TRBJ2-3
V: TRBV5-5
D: NA
size: NA

CDR3: CASRFEPAGGNQPQHF
DNA: TGTGCCAGCAGGTTCGAGCCAGCGGGGGGAAATCAGCCCCAGCATTTT
J: TRBJ1-5
V: TRBV7-8
D: NA
size: NA

CDR3: CAISEGVVGADEQYF
DNA: TGTGCCATCAGTGAAGGTGTAGTGGGGGCCGACGAGCAGTACTTC
J: TRBJ2-7
V: TRBV10-3
D: NA
size: NA

CDR3: CASSVGGRKGGNEQFF
DNA: TGTGCCAGCAGCGTAGGCGGGAGGAAGGGTGGCAATGAGCAGTTCTTC
J: TRBJ2-1
V: TRBV9
D: TRBD2
size: NA

CDR3: CASSSARGLASYNEQFF
DNA: TGTGCCAGCAGCTCGGCGCGGGGACTAGCGTCCTACAATGAGCAGTTCTTC
J: TRBJ2-1
V: TRBV5-4
D: TRBD2
size: once

CDR3: CASSPLPGGGATNEKLFF
DNA: TGTGCCAGCTCACCTCTTCCAGGTGGGGGGGCAACTAATGAAAAACTGTTTTTT
J: TRBJ1-4
V: TRBV18
D: NA
size: NA

CDR3: CAWTQGWDSPLHF
DNA: TGTGCCTGGACACAGGGTTGGGATTCACCCCTCCACTTT
J: TRBJ1-6
V: TRBV30
D: NA
size: NA

CDR3: CASSYSKVEVSTEAFF
DNA: TGTGCCAGCAGTTACTCGAAGGTTGAGGTGAGCACTGAAGCTTTCTTT
J: TRBJ1-1
V: TRBV6-5
D: NA
size: NA

CDR3: CASSWGGTGEPQHF
DNA: TGTGCCAGCAGCTGGGGGGGCACCGGAGAGCCCCAGCATTTT
J: TRBJ1-5
V: TRBV5-8
D: NA
size: once

CDR3: CASSQVGEAFF
DNA: TGTGCCAGCAGCCAAGTCGGTGAAGCTTTCTTT
J: TRBJ1-1
V: TRBV3-1/TRBV3-2
D: NA
size: NA

CDR3: CASSYGQEYEKLFF
DNA: TGCGCCAGCAGCTACGGACAGGAGTATGAAAAACTGTTTTTT
J: TRBJ1-4
V: TRBV5-1
D: TRBD1
size: NA

CDR3: CASSSTGKVRTDTQYF
DNA: TGTGCCAGCAGCTCGACAGGGAAGGTTAGAACAGATACGCAGTATTTT
J: TRBJ2-3
V: TRBV7-8
D: TRBD1
size: few

CDR3: CASSLGLYSGNTIYF
DNA: TGTGCCAGCAGCTTGGGGCTGTACTCTGGAAACACCATATATTTT
J: TRBJ1-3
V: TRBV5-6
D: NA
size: NA

CDR3: CASSFPRLAETSTDTQYF
DNA: TGTGCCAGCAGTTTCCCGAGACTAGCGGAAACTAGCACAGATACGCAGTATTTT
J: TRBJ2-3
V: TRBV28
D: TRBD2
size: NA

CDR3: CASSLALDRGQSYTF
DNA: TGTGCCAGCAGCTTAGCCCTAGACAGGGGGCAGAGCTACACCTTC
J: TRBJ1-2
V: TRBV7-9
D: TRBD1
size: once

CDR3: CASSLPGQGIREQYF
DNA: TGTGCCAGTAGCCTTCCGGGACAGGGGATCCGCGAGCAGTACTTC
J: TRBJ2-7
V: TRBV19
D: TRBD1
size: NA

CDR3: CASNRGYGQETQYF
DNA: TGTGCCAGCAACAGGGGTTACGGCCAAGAGACCCAGTACTTC
J: TRBJ2-5
V: TRBV28
D: TRBD1
size: NA

CDR3: CASRTGTGELFF
DNA: TGCGCCAGCCGTACGGGGACCGGGGAGCTGTTTTTT
J: TRBJ2-2
V: TRBV10-2
D: NA
size: NA

CDR3: CASSGTSGIDTQYF
DNA: TGTGCCAGCTCGGGGACTAGCGGGATCGATACGCAGTATTTT
J: TRBJ2-3
V: TRBV18
D: TRBD2
size: NA

CDR3: CASSPLWGGSSYNEQFF
DNA: TGTGCCAGCAGTCCCCTCTGGGGCGGGAGTAGTTACAATGAGCAGTTCTTC
J: TRBJ2-1
V: TRBV28
D: TRBD2
size: NA

CDR3: CASSFGQGALGYTF
DNA: TGCGCCAGCAGCTTCGGACAGGGGGCGTTAGGCTACACCTTC
J: TRBJ1-2
V: TRBV5-1
D: TRBD1
size: NA